A single TCR beta chain is shown here with its context. This specimen comes from a study of cytomegalovirus exposure and HLA in healthy donors. The CDR3 spans 13 residues. The V end was cut by 1 base, the J end by 7 bases, with 11 bases between. CDR1 SGHVS and CDR2 FQNEAQ come from the germline V gene. This PCR relied on a set of 60 Vbeta primers and 13 Jbeta primers. Data came from immunoSEQ multiplex PCR; TCRdb stores just in-frame clones and leaves some out. The data show roughly 150,000 clones, roughly three quarters seen once. The chain uses TRBV7-8 and TRBJ2-7; possible D gene TRBD1, 6 bases. The clonotype was recovered from a man younger than 45 in good health and CMV-seronegative. The sequenced sample was PBMCs. The CDR3 is CASSLDRVGEQYF. The CDR3, as DNA: TGTGCCAGCAGCTTAGACAGGGTGGGGGAGCAGTACTTC.